Below are 25 T cell receptor beta chains sequenced from a single sample in a study of identical twins. TCRdb used MiXCR to reprocess the 5' RACE reads, holding one entry per CDR3 protein. This sample has about 530,000 distinct CDR3 sequences; approximately 20% occur once, and the top ten carry 0.45% to 0.5%. These records were also assigned to another study, of yellow fever vaccine responses in identical twins.

The sequencing input was CD4+ T cells sorted from blood. The receptors originated from a woman under 30 in good health.

This clonotype was seen a handful of times. As DNA, the CDR3 is TGTGCCATCAGTGAGTCGTGGTTTGGACTAGCGGGAGCGGGCAATGAGCAGTTCTTC. Translation gives CAISESWFGLAGAGNEQFF. The chain joins TRBV10-3 to TRBJ2-1, with TRBD2 matching over 13 bases. Germline V gene sequence: CDR1 ENHRY, CDR2 SYGVKD. V trimming: 0 bases; J trimming: 6 bases; junction bases outside the gene matches: 11. This CDR3 comprises 19 residues.

This clonotype was found a few times. As DNA, the CDR3 is TGCGCCAGCAGCTTGGATTTTTCTCTGGGTGAAAAACTGTTTTTT. Its protein product is CASSLDFSLGEKLFF. The chain is built from TRBV5-1 and TRBJ1-4; D gene unclear. Germline loops: CDR1 SGHRS, CDR2 YFSETQ. CDR3 size: 15 residues. V lost 0 bases to trimming and J lost 7 bases, with 13 bases between them.

The chain employs TRBV20-1 and TRBJ2-6; no clear D gene. In germline, CDR1 is DFQATT, CDR2 SNEGSKA (reference sequence). The CDR3 is 15 amino acids. The V end lost 1 base, the J end lost 2 bases, and 9 bases lay between the germline ends. The CDR3 nucleotides read TGCAGTGCTAGAGGCTCAGAAACTGGGGCCAACGTCCTGACTTTC. Translation: CSARGSETGANVLTF.

V and J are TRBV11-2 and TRBJ2-2; the match to TRBD2 covers 7 bases. This CDR3 comprises 18 residues. The germline CDR1 and CDR2 sequences are SGHAT and FQNNGV. J lost 0 bases, V lost 5 bases, and 12 bases had no gene match. CDR3 residues: CASSHHPTSAANTGELFF. CDR3 DNA: TGTGCCAGCAGCCACCACCCCACTAGCGCAGCGAACACCGGGGAGCTGTTTTTT.

The gene calls are TRBV11-3 and TRBJ2-7; 9 bases align to TRBD1. This CDR3 spans 15 amino acids. Per the germline V gene, CDR1 is SGHNT and CDR2 is YENEEA. The V and J ends lost 8 bases and 0 bases, in that order; junction bases with no gene match: 8. The CDR3 DNA reads as TGTGCCAGCCAAAGGACAGGGGAAAGCTCCTACGAGCAGTACTTC. Protein product: CASQRTGESSYEQYF.

This clonotype was counted between two and nine times. The chain employs TRBV10-1 and TRBJ2-7; 11 nucleotides match TRBD1. CDR1 is WNHNN, CDR2 SYGVQD, per germline (reference sequence). This CDR3 is built from 15 residues. Unmatched junction bases numbered 3, after V lost 2 bases and J lost 3 bases. This chain's CDR3 is CASSEGTGGLYEQYF. Written as DNA, the CDR3 is TGCGCCAGCAGTGAGGGGACAGGGGGACTCTACGAGCAGTACTTC.

This chain connects TRBV6-1 to TRBJ2-1; D remains ambiguous. Germline assignment: CDR1 MNHNS and CDR2 SASEGT. The CDR3 is made up of 12 amino acids. Trimming pared 3 bases from V and 9 bases from J, leaving 9 bases between. The CDR3 spells CASSERSLEQFF. As DNA, the CDR3 is TGTGCCAGCAGTGAGCGCTCTCTTGAGCAGTTCTTC.

The rearrangement joins TRBV24-1 to TRBJ2-1, with TRBD2 matching over 12 bases. Germline V gene data show CDR1 as KGHDR and CDR2 as SFDVKD. The CDR3 loop spans 15 amino acids. V was clipped by 5 bases and J by 9 bases; unmatched bases: 7. The CDR3 sequence: CATSGGLAGILEQFF. As DNA, the CDR3 is TGTGCCACCAGTGGCGGACTAGCGGGAATTCTTGAGCAGTTCTTC.

This clonotype occurred a few times. The chain couples TRBV27 to TRBJ2-7; D uncertain. The CDR3 has 14 amino acids. Germline V gene sequence: CDR1 MNHEY, CDR2 SMNVEV (reference sequence). The germline V and J ends were trimmed by 4 bases and 4 bases, with 14 bases remaining between them. CDR3 DNA sequence: TGTGCCAGCAGTTCCGGCCTAAACGGGTACGAGCAGTACTTC. Protein product: CASSSGLNGYEQYF.

This chain joins TRBV18 and TRBJ2-7; a possible D gene is TRBD1 (5 bases). CDR3 length equals 14 residues. Germline CDR1 KGHSH, CDR2 LQKENI. Trimming cost V 2 bases and J 0 bases, with 8 bases left between them. CDR3 sequence reads: CASSPGASSYEQYV. The CDR3 DNA sequence: TGTGCCAGCTCACCAGGGGCCAGCTCCTACGAGCAGTACGTC.

The chain carries TRBV10-3 and TRBJ2-2; TRBD2 matches 10 bases. This CDR3 has 16 residues. CDR1 is ENHRY and CDR2 is SYGVKD in the germline V gene. The V and J ends lost 8 bases and 0 bases, in that order; junction bases with no gene match: 6. The CDR3 coding sequence is TGTGCCATCGCGCCTAGCGGGAGAGCGAACACCGGGGAGCTGTTTTTT. This sequence encodes CAIAPSGRANTGELFF.

V gene TRBV7-2 combines with J gene TRBJ2-5; unclear D gene. V was trimmed by 3 bases and J by 2 bases, leaving 7 bases between them. From germline, CDR1 is SGHTA and CDR2 FQGNSA. The CDR3 extends over 13 amino acids. CDR3: CASSFWGQETQYF. In DNA form, the CDR3 reads TGTGCCAGCAGCTTCTGGGGTCAAGAGACCCAGTACTTC.

This chain links TRBV7-9 with TRBJ2-5; 8 nucleotides agree with TRBD1. V lost 5 bases, J lost 2 bases, and 10 bases stayed unmatched. The CDR3 covers 16 residues. Per the germline V gene, CDR1 is SEHNR and CDR2 is FQNEAQ (reference sequence). DNA for the CDR3: TGTGCCAGCAGCAACCGACAGGGGCCCTCACAAGAGACCCAGTACTTC. It is translated as CASSNRQGPSQETQYF.

The V call is TRBV11-1, the J call TRBJ2-7, with 13 bases that match TRBD2. The V gene end was trimmed by 4 bases and the J gene end by 3 bases; junction bases not matched to a gene: 12. CDR3 size: 18 residues. Per the germline V gene, CDR1 is SGHAT and CDR2 is FQDESV (reference sequence). CDR3 sequence (DNA): TGTGCCAGCAGCTCTAGCCCGACTAGCGGGAGGAGGAGCTACGAGCAGTACTTC. Protein: CASSSSPTSGRRSYEQYF.

The chain has TRBV2 and TRBJ2-5; a weak D match, TRBD1 (5 bases). CDR3 size: 14 residues. With 3 bases removed from V and 2 bases from J, the gap between germline ends came to 10 bases. Per germline, CDR1 SNHLY and CDR2 FYNNEI. CDR3 loop: CASSEGQPQETQYF. The DNA of the CDR3 is TGTGCCAGCAGTGAGGGGCAGCCGCAAGAGACCCAGTACTTC.

The V call is TRBV29-1, the J call TRBJ2-2, with D perhaps TRBD2 (6 bases). The V end lost 6 bases, the J end lost 0 bases, and 14 bases lay between the germline ends. This CDR3 spans 15 amino acids. CDR1 is SQVTM, CDR2 ANQGSEA, per germline. In nucleotides, the CDR3 is TGCAGCGTAGACCGTAGCGGCGCGAACACCGGGGAGCTGTTTTTT. This sequence encodes CSVDRSGANTGELFF.

The V and J genes are TRBV27 and TRBJ2-1; D is perhaps TRBD1 (6 bases). Germline V gene data show CDR1 as MNHEY and CDR2 as SMNVEV (reference sequence). Trimming removed 8 bases from V and 4 bases from J, with 18 bases in between. The CDR3 extends over 15 amino acids. The CDR3 DNA reads TGTGCCAGCCAGGAGGACTGGACAGAGTACAATGAGCAGTTCTTC. This gives the protein CASQEDWTEYNEQFF.

V gene TRBV29-1 combines with J gene TRBJ2-3, with a possible D match to TRBD2 (6 bases). V was cut by 7 bases and J by 0 bases, with 14 bases left in between. CDR1 is SQVTM, CDR2 ANQGSEA, per germline. CDR3 size: 14 residues. CDR3 sequence (DNA): TGCAGCGCCGGGGGTAAAACTAGCACAGATACGCAGTATTTT. Encoded protein: CSAGGKTSTDTQYF.

The V gene is TRBV10-3, the J gene TRBJ1-6; unclear D gene. Between the trimmed V and J ends, which lost 2 bases and 6 bases, there was a span of 8 bases. Germline V lookup: CDR1 ENHRY, CDR2 SYGVKD. The CDR3 spans 14 residues. The DNA of the CDR3 is TGTGCCATCAGTGAGCCACAGCCTAATTCACCCCTCCACTTT. Its protein is CAISEPQPNSPLHF.

In this sample, this clonotype turned up a few times. The rearrangement joins TRBV6-1 to TRBJ1-5; D may be TRBD1 (6 bases). The CDR3 covers 15 residues. V lost 4 bases and J 3 bases, leaving 13 bases between the germline ends. The germline CDR1 and CDR2 sequences are MNHNS and SASEGT. CDR3 amino acids: CASSVVGANNQPQHF. The CDR3 DNA is TGTGCCAGCAGTGTTGTGGGGGCAAACAATCAGCCCCAGCATTTT.

This clonotype has at least ten counts. The rearrangement links TRBV27 to TRBJ2-1; 11 bases are a match to TRBD2. The CDR3 is made up of 15 amino acids. From germline, CDR1 is MNHEY and CDR2 SMNVEV (reference sequence). V shed 0 bases and J 8 bases; nucleotides not matched to a gene: 3. CDR3 DNA sequence: TGTGCCAGCAGTTTATCACTAGCGGGAGCTCATGAGCAGTTCTTC. It specifies CASSLSLAGAHEQFF.

The gene calls are TRBV12-3 or TRBV12-4 and TRBJ1-6; D not resolved. The CDR3 loop spans 13 amino acids. Trimming left V 5 bases short and J 6 bases short, with 8 bases between. This CDR3 reads CASSPGTNSPLHF. CDR3 DNA sequence: TGTGCCAGCAGTCCCGGAACTAATTCACCCCTCCACTTT.

This clonotype was seen a single time. The rearrangement links TRBV27 to TRBJ2-7; TRBD2 agrees at 8 bases. Trimming removed 3 bases from V and 2 bases from J; junction bases left unmatched: 3. The CDR3 totals 14 residues. The germline V gene has CDR1 MNHEY and CDR2 SMNVEV (reference sequence). CDR3 sequence reads: CASSFKRGTYEQYV. CDR3 nucleotide sequence: TGTGCCAGCAGTTTTAAGCGGGGGACCTACGAGCAGTACGTC.

This clonotype has more than one count but fewer than ten. The V call is TRBV12-3 or TRBV12-4, the J call TRBJ2-7, with D perhaps matching TRBD1 (7 bases). This CDR3 is built from 13 residues. V was pared by 3 bases and J by 6 bases, with 12 bases between. Here the CDR3 DNA reads TGTGCCAGCAGTTTGGAGGGGGCCGTCGAGCAGTACGTC. Translated, it gives CASSLEGAVEQYV.

The CDR3 DNA reads TGTGCCAGCAGTTTGGGTGACAACTCCTACGAGCAGTACTTC. This translates into CASSLGDNSYEQYF. The chain is built from TRBV12-3 or TRBV12-4 and TRBJ2-7; D is unclear. The CDR3 runs 14 residues. Trimming took 3 bases from V and 0 from J, leaving 9 bases between them.